The rows below give T cell receptor beta chains drawn from one sample of a study of neurological immune-mediated disorders. TCRdb processed the 5' RACE reads anew with MiXCR; each CDR3 protein has one entry. Of under 80,000 distinct CDR3 sequences listed, 4% to 6% are singletons. The sample consisted of PBMCs. The receptors stem from a woman aged 25-40 years with multiple sclerosis. Both conserved end residues are part of each CDR3. For some rows the clone size is stated as once, few or many, or as a class when expanded; others skip it.

cdr3_aa	j_call	v_call	clone_size
CASSKRWDYNEQFF	TRBJ2-1	TRBV7-6	NA
CAGRSGGPNYGYTF	TRBJ1-2	TRBV2	many
CASSVAPARGKGDTQYF	TRBJ2-3	TRBV9	many
CASSQVSTTYRNEQFF	TRBJ2-1	TRBV4-1	many
CSARDLPKQYF	TRBJ2-7	TRBV20-1	many
CSVPGNTDTQYF	TRBJ2-3	TRBV20-1	NA
CSARDRRGEGQPNQPQHF	TRBJ1-5	TRBV20-1	few
CSAIPLGFRLHEQYF	TRBJ2-7	TRBV20-1	few
CASSLYGPEAFF	TRBJ1-1	TRBV5-5	few
CATSETGGSNQPQHF	TRBJ1-5	TRBV24-1	NA
CSARDGNYGYTF	TRBJ1-2	TRBV20-1	many
CASSLTTGSTEAFF	TRBJ1-1	TRBV7-3	NA
CASSFTSNQPQNF	TRBJ1-5	TRBV5-1	NA
CSASRAGGLADTQYF	TRBJ2-3	TRBV20-1	many
CSATGSGGQYNEQFF	TRBJ2-1	TRBV20-1	many
CASRKGEGEQFF	TRBJ2-1	TRBV5-1	many
CATSRGQAQNEKLFF	TRBJ1-4	TRBV15	many
CASSTRTANTEAFF	TRBJ1-1	TRBV7-8	NA
CASSQGFITPDTQYF	TRBJ2-3	TRBV4-2	many
CASSKTGDGYTF	TRBJ1-2	TRBV27	few
CASKPGQGAGDTQYF	TRBJ2-3	TRBV5-1	few
CASSHQNSGGYTQYF	TRBJ2-3	TRBV4-1	many
CASSYASGVSYNEQFF	TRBJ2-1	TRBV5-1	NA
CASSLGTSGLLFFTDTQYF	TRBJ2-3	TRBV7-2	few
CSASEGSGDSYNEQFF	TRBJ2-1	TRBV20-1	few
CSVVLVTTYEQYF	TRBJ2-7	TRBV29-1	many
CASSLGPRQTQYF	TRBJ2-5	TRBV11-2	many